The 27 T cell receptor beta chains in this list originate from one sample, sequenced in a study of regulatory T cells in long-lasting Graves disease. Researchers made TCR beta libraries by using iRepertoire HTBI primers and running Arm-PCR on CDR3 regions. TCRdb re-analysed the multiplex PCR reads in MiXCR, keeping a single row per CDR3 protein. This sample has around 450,000 distinct CDR3 sequences, with 15% found just once. Time point meaning: newly diagnosed GD, antithyroid drugs for less than 3 months. PBMC RNA served as the TCR library source. This sample also appeared in a second study, on T cells in Graves' hyperthyroidism and ophthalmopathy.

The sequenced sample was peripheral blood mononuclear cells (PBMCs), obtained at new diagnosis, from a patient treated with antithyroid drugs. The receptors come from a woman aged 40 to 50 with Graves disease.

This clonotype was picked up many times. V gene TRBV28 combines with J gene TRBJ2-1, with 12 bases fitting TRBD1. Germline V lookup: CDR1 MDHEN, CDR2 SYDVKM. V lost 6 bases, J lost 6 bases, and 9 bases stayed unmatched. This CDR3 region has 16 residues. CDR3 DNA: TGTGCCAGCAGGATACCGGGACAGGGGGCTGGCAATGAGCAGTTCTTC. It encodes CASRIPGQGAGNEQFF.

This clonotype was counted ten times or more. The rearrangement links TRBV2 to TRBJ1-6, with 8 bases that match TRBD1. Germline V gene sequence: CDR1 SNHLY, CDR2 FYNNEI. CDR3 length equals 13 residues. With V trimmed by 6 bases and J by 10 bases, 5 bases remained unmatched. CDR3 nucleotide sequence: TGTGCCAGCAGCGGACAGGGTTTATCACCCCTCCACTTT. Translating it yields CASSGQGLSPLHF.

This clonotype was found many times. CDR3 region: CASSPASFPEWNEQFF. Here the CDR3 DNA reads TGTGCCAGCAGCCCCGCTAGTTTCCCTGAATGGAATGAGCAGTTCTTC. The genes are TRBV7-9 and TRBJ2-1; D ambiguous. The CDR3 consists of 16 residues. Trimming cost V 5 bases and J 7 bases, with 21 bases left between them. CDR1 and CDR2 from the germline V gene are SEHNR and FQNEAQ (reference sequence).

This clonotype has a count of ten or more. The V call is TRBV12-3 or TRBV12-4, the J call TRBJ2-7; D possibly corresponds to TRBD1 (6 bases). V lost 2 bases and J 5 bases, leaving 10 bases between the germline ends. This CDR3 is 13 amino acids long. This chain's CDR3 is CASSLQAGDEQYF. DNA of the CDR3: TGTGCCAGCAGTTTACAGGCAGGGGACGAGCAGTACTTC.

V gene TRBV24-1 combines with J gene TRBJ1-2; no clear D. Trimming shortened V by 3 bases and J by 6 bases, and 19 bases separated the two germline ends. The CDR3 runs 16 residues. Germline CDR1 KGHDR, CDR2 SFDVKD. The CDR3 region has the DNA TGTGCCACCAGTGATCCCTCCACGGCGGCAGGAAATGGCTACACCTTC. This codes for CATSDPSTAAGNGYTF.

This clonotype was detected many times. The chain has TRBV11-2 and TRBJ1-1; possible D gene TRBD1, 6 bases. V lost 3 bases to trimming and J lost 0 bases, with 8 bases between them. The germline V gene encodes CDR1 SGHAT and CDR2 FQNNGV. CDR3 length: 14 residues. CDR3 region: CASSLGALNTEAFF. CDR3 bases: TGTGCCAGCAGCTTGGGGGCGCTGAACACTGAAGCTTTCTTT.

CDR3 residues: CATSDTQKGQGSSWYGYTF. As DNA, the CDR3 is TGTGCCACCAGTGATACCCAAAAGGGACAGGGGTCCTCTTGGTATGGCTACACCTTC. The chain is built from TRBV24-1 and TRBJ1-2; 10 bases are shared with TRBD1. From germline, CDR1 is KGHDR and CDR2 SFDVKD. With 3 bases clipped from V and 5 bases from J, the junction kept 17 bases outside the gene matches. The CDR3 has 19 residues.

This chain joins TRBV4-3 and TRBJ2-7, with TRBD1 matching over 9 bases. V dropped 0 bases and J dropped 4; count of bases not matched to a gene: 4. Germline lookup yields CDR1 LGHNA and CDR2 YSLEER. The CDR3 is 15 amino acids. CDR3 sequence: CASSQERDRGYEQYF. As DNA, the CDR3 is TGCGCCAGCAGCCAAGAGAGAGACAGGGGGTACGAGCAGTACTTC.

The rearrangement links TRBV3-1 to TRBJ1-1; TRBD1 aligns across 10 bases. Unmatched junction bases numbered 6, after V lost 4 bases and J lost 4 bases. Germline V CDR1 and CDR2: LGHDT, YNNKEL (reference sequence). This CDR3 is 15 amino acids long. CDR3 amino acids: CASSRRDRGFTEAFF. CDR3 bases: TGTGCCAGCAGCCGACGGGACAGGGGATTCACTGAAGCTTTCTTT.

CDR3 in amino acids: CASKRGTDTQYF. Written as DNA, the CDR3 is TGTGCCAGCAAGCGGGGCACAGATACGCAGTATTTT. The chain uses TRBV6-2 or TRBV6-3 and TRBJ2-3; D is possibly TRBD2 (6 bases). The CDR3 loop spans 12 amino acids. Germline CDR1 is MNHEY and CDR2 is SVGEGT. Trimming left V 7 bases short and J 1 base short, with 6 bases between.

This chain joins TRBV7-2 and TRBJ2-2; 8 positions agree with TRBD2. The CDR3 extends over 16 amino acids. V lost 1 base to trimming and J lost 6 bases; unmatched junction nucleotides: 7. The germline gives CDR1 SGHTA, CDR2 FQGNSA. CDR3 sequence (DNA): TGTGCCAGCAGCTTAGTACGAGCGGGAGTAGCCGGGGAGCTGTTTTTT. Translation gives CASSLVRAGVAGELFF.

This clonotype came up many times. The rearrangement uses TRBV24-1 and TRBJ1-1, with D maybe TRBD1 (5 bases). Germline CDR1 KGHDR, CDR2 SFDVKD. The V and J ends lost 4 bases and 0 bases respectively, with 11 bases between them. The CDR3 length is 15 residues. The chain's CDR3 is CATSEFGGVNTEAFF. CDR3 coding DNA: TGTGCCACCAGTGAATTTGGGGGGGTGAACACTGAAGCTTTCTTT.

This clonotype was observed many times. V usage is TRBV12-3 or TRBV12-4 and J usage is TRBJ2-5; D is perhaps TRBD1 or TRBD2 (6 bases each). This CDR3 has 14 residues. The V end lost 6 bases, the J end lost 2 bases, and 13 bases lay between the germline ends. Here the CDR3 DNA reads TGTGCCAGCAGGGAGGGGGGTCCGCAAGAGACCCAGTACTTC. Protein sequence: CASREGGPQETQYF.

This clonotype was seen ten or more times. This chain uses TRBV7-9 with TRBJ2-2; D is undetermined. The CDR3 consists of 13 residues. Germline V lookup: CDR1 SEHNR, CDR2 FQNEAQ (reference sequence). V lost 2 bases, J lost 7 bases, and 8 bases lay in between. The DNA of the CDR3 is TGTGCCAGCAGCTTACTGCTTATCGGGGAGCTGTTTTTT. It specifies CASSLLLIGELFF.

This clonotype was counted between two and nine times. The chain has TRBV7-9 and TRBJ2-1, with TRBD2 matching over 7 bases. CDR1 and CDR2 (germline): SEHNR, FQNEAQ (reference sequence). The CDR3 totals 16 residues. The ends lost 6 bases at V and 6 bases at J; junction bases unmatched: 14. CDR3 sequence reads: CASRIAGQPVINEQFF. For the CDR3, the DNA is TGTGCCAGCAGGATAGCGGGCCAACCCGTTATCAATGAGCAGTTCTTC. The whole variable domain, filled in from reference TRBV7-9 and TRBJ2-1, reads DTGVSQNPRHKITKRGQNVTFRCDPISEHNRLYWYRQTLGQGPEFLTYFQNEAQLEKSRLLSDRFSAERPKGSFSTLEIQRTEQGDSAMYLCASRIAGQPVINEQFFGPGTRLTVL.

This clonotype was seen more than once but under ten times. The rearrangement uses TRBV20-1 and TRBJ1-1, with D perhaps matching TRBD1 (6 bases). Germline CDR1 DFQATT, CDR2 SNEGSKA (reference sequence). V shed 6 bases and J shed 1 base, with 15 bases lying between them. The length of the CDR3 is 14 residues. The CDR3 coding sequence is TGCAGTGCCCTCGAGGGGACATCGAACACTGAAGCTTTCTTT. This sequence encodes CSALEGTSNTEAFF.

This clonotype was seen a few times. The V gene is TRBV4-3, the J gene TRBJ2-7; TRBD2 agrees at 13 bases. This CDR3 region has 16 residues. V gave up 2 bases and J gave up 3 bases; unmatched junction bases: 4. Germline V gene lookup returns CDR1 LGHNA and CDR2 YSLEER. The CDR3 DNA follows: TGCGCCAGCAGCCAATCCTGGACTAGCGGGAGCTACGAGCAGTACTTC. Its translation: CASSQSWTSGSYEQYF.

About this clonotype: This sequence is one base from a far larger clone and is likely a read error. The chain couples TRBV7-9 to TRBJ2-5, with D tentatively TRBD2 (6 bases). The ends were cut back, 3 bases at V and 3 bases at J, with 14 bases in the middle. Germline V gene sequence: CDR1 SEHNR, CDR2 FQNEAQ (reference sequence). The CDR3 has 15 amino acids. The CDR3 nucleotides read TGTGCCAGCAGCTTGACATGGGCGGGAAAAGAGACCCAGTACTTC. Translating it yields CASSLTWAGKETQYF.

This chain connects TRBV25-1 to TRBJ1-2; no clear D gene. V shed 4 bases and J shed 0 bases, with 18 bases lying between them. Germline V gene data show CDR1 as MGHDK and CDR2 as SYGVNS. The CDR3 spans 17 residues. Written as DNA, the CDR3 is TGTGCCAGCAGTGTTCTGGGTTCGGACCGCCCTAACTATGGCTACACCTTC. Translation: CASSVLGSDRPNYGYTF.

This clonotype has ten or more counts. V and J are TRBV6-2 or TRBV6-3 and TRBJ1-2, with 7 bases fitting TRBD1. Germline V gene data show CDR1 as MNHEY and CDR2 as SVGEGT. V shed 5 bases and J 8 bases; nucleotides not matched to a gene: 8. The CDR3 covers 13 residues. DNA for the CDR3: TGTGCCAGCAGTCTCCGACAGGGTGGAGGCTACACCTTC. Encoded protein: CASSLRQGGGYTF.

The sample holds many counts of this clonotype. This chain connects TRBV20-1 to TRBJ2-1; D is uncertain. CDR3 length: 14 residues. CDR1 is DFQATT and CDR2 is SNEGSKA in the germline V gene (reference sequence). V was pared by 6 bases and J by 2 bases, with 14 bases between. The CDR3 DNA is TGCAGTGCCCAAGGGTGGGTCGCCTACAATGAGCAGTTCTTC. This sequence encodes CSAQGWVAYNEQFF.

This clonotype was recorded at least ten times. The chain has TRBV7-8 and TRBJ2-3, with D tentatively TRBD1 or TRBD2 (6 bases each). CDR1 and CDR2 from the germline V gene are SGHVS and FQNEAQ. V dropped 5 bases and J dropped 2 bases, with 29 bases sitting between them. CDR3 length: 20 residues. Here the CDR3 DNA reads TGTGCCAGCAGCCCCCATGGTGACATAGGGGGGCTTCTGGCCACAGATACGCAGTATTTT. It yields the protein CASSPHGDIGGLLATDTQYF.

This clonotype appeared many times. The chain has TRBV5-1 and TRBJ1-5, with unresolved D. The V and J ends lost 4 bases and 5 bases respectively, with 4 bases between them. Germline lookup yields CDR1 SGHRS and CDR2 YFSETQ. The CDR3 totals 11 residues. DNA of the CDR3: TGCGCCAGCAGCGGCTATCAGCCCCAGCATTTT. It yields the protein CASSGYQPQHF.

The rearrangement uses TRBV11-1 and TRBJ2-3, with TRBD2 matching 15 bases. Trimming removed 3 bases from V and 4 bases from J; junction bases left unmatched: 5. Germline V CDR1 and CDR2: SGHAT, FQDESV (reference sequence). The CDR3 covers 17 residues. The CDR3 reads CASSLEGLAGGSDTQYF. The CDR3, as DNA: TGTGCCAGCAGCTTGGAGGGACTAGCGGGAGGTTCAGATACGCAGTATTTT.

The gene calls are TRBV19 and TRBJ2-2; 9 bases map to TRBD1. The CDR3 has 16 amino acids. Germline trimming cut 7 bases from V and 5 bases from J; bases unmatched to any gene: 11. Germline CDR1 and CDR2: LNHDA and SQIVND (reference sequence). The CDR3 here is CASISWTGVETGELFF. The CDR3 coding sequence is TGTGCCAGTATCTCCTGGACAGGGGTCGAAACCGGGGAGCTGTTTTTT.

In its sample, this clonotype was seen a few times. The chain uses TRBV5-6 and TRBJ2-1, with D uncertain. V lost 0 bases to trimming and J lost 4 bases, with 11 bases between them. The CDR3 runs 15 residues. Germline V gene data show CDR1 as SGHDT and CDR2 as YYEEEE. The CDR3 is CASSLEGPDYNEQFF. As DNA, the CDR3 is TGTGCCAGCAGCTTGGAAGGGCCGGATTACAATGAGCAGTTCTTC.

The chain has TRBV5-4 and TRBJ1-2; 7 bases are a match to TRBD1. The CDR3 is made up of 14 amino acids. Trimming took 1 base from V and 4 from J; bases not matched to a gene: 4. Germline V gives CDR1 SGHNT, CDR2 YYREEE (reference sequence). The CDR3 spells CASSLSDRAYGYTF. As DNA, the CDR3 is TGTGCCAGCAGCTTGTCAGACAGGGCCTATGGCTACACCTTC.